This TCR beta chain originates from a study of regulatory T cells in long-lasting Graves disease. This clonotype was seen ten or more times. Through Arm-PCR of CDR3 regions and iRepertoire HTBI primers, TCR beta libraries were built. In the authors' methods: Among the samples, 60 to 75 TRBV and 14 to 15 TRBJ segments were identified. In TCRdb, the multiplex PCR reads were re-called with MiXCR into one record per CDR3 protein. These V and J calls rely on TCRdb rather than the paper's analysis. The sample consists of 450,000 to 650,000 distinct CDR3 sequences, about 16% of them appearing once. Germline lookup yields CDR1 DFQATT and CDR2 SNEGSKA (reference sequence). There are 13 residues in the CDR3. The V and J ends lost 6 bases and 6 bases respectively, with 15 bases between them. Time point here: newly diagnosed GD, antithyroid drugs for less than 3 months. From PBMCs, RNA was extracted and then used to make the TCR library.

The same specimen was also included in a second study, on T cells in Graves' hyperthyroidism and ophthalmopathy.

This TCR came from a woman between 40 and 65 years old with Graves disease. The sequencing used peripheral blood mononuclear cells (PBMCs), collected at new diagnosis, from a patient treated with antithyroid drugs. The chain recombines TRBV20-1 with TRBJ2-1, with D possibly being TRBD1 or TRBD2 (6 bases each). The CDR3 is CSASGRGGNEQFF. CDR3 in DNA: TGCAGTGCCTCCGGGAGAGGGGGCAATGAGCAGTTCTTC.